Following are 18 T cell receptor beta chains from one sample sequenced in a study of cytomegalovirus exposure and HLA in healthy donors. PCR employed 60 Vbeta and 13 Jbeta primers. TCRdb keeps only in-frame clones here, not all; method: immunoSEQ multiplex PCR. The sample yields about 120,000 clones, around 80% seen once. The specimen sequenced was PBMCs. These receptors came from a woman aged 18-29 years in good health and CMV-seronegative.

This chain uses TRBV27 with TRBJ2-5; the D gene is possibly TRBD2 (5 bases). This CDR3 is built from 14 residues. The germline CDR1 and CDR2 sequences are MNHEY and SMNVEV (reference sequence). Trimming took 2 bases from V and 5 from J, leaving 12 bases between them. CDR3 region: CASSLGPEVETQYF. The CDR3 DNA sequence: TGTGCCAGCAGTTTAGGACCGGAGGTCGAGACCCAGTACTTC.

The chain couples TRBV10-3 to TRBJ1-1; possibly TRBD1 for D (6 bases). The V end lost 5 bases, the J end lost 4 bases, and 14 bases lay between the germline ends. This CDR3 is 14 amino acids long. Germline V gene lookup returns CDR1 ENHRY and CDR2 SYGVKD. The CDR3 bases are TGTGCCATCAGTATCCAGGGGCAGGGCACTGAAGCTTTCTTT. Its protein product is CAISIQGQGTEAFF.

The J gene is TRBJ1-3, the V gene TRBV7-2; D is uncertain. V lost 6 bases and J 0 bases, leaving 12 bases between the germline ends. The CDR3 extends over 15 amino acids. Germline V lookup: CDR1 SGHTA, CDR2 FQGNSA. CDR3 coding DNA: TGTGCCAGCAGGATGACACCGGTCTCTGGAAACACCATATATTTT. This gives the protein CASRMTPVSGNTIYF.

The rearrangement uses TRBV6-6 and TRBJ2-7; D perhaps matches TRBD1 (7 bases). Germline CDR1 MNHNY, CDR2 SVGAGI (reference sequence). The CDR3 runs to 15 residues. Trimming took off 0 bases at V and 3 bases at J, with 12 bases between the two ends. CDR3 sequence (DNA): TGTGCCAGCAGTTACTCCCCCCAGGGGGGCTACGAGCAGTACTTC. The encoded protein is CASSYSPQGGYEQYF.

The chain couples TRBV12-5 to TRBJ1-4; 7 nucleotides align to TRBD1. J was trimmed by 8 bases and V by 3 bases; bases with no gene match: 12. Germline-derived CDR1 and CDR2 are LGHNT and FRNRAP. The CDR3 spans 16 residues. The CDR3 bases are TGTGCTAGTGGTTTAATCAACCGGACAGGAAAAGAAAAACTGTTTTTT. This gives the protein CASGLINRTGKEKLFF.

This clone was seen more than once but under ten times. The chain combines TRBV5-1 with TRBJ2-7, with D maybe TRBD2 (5 bases). There are 13 residues in the CDR3. V was pared by 5 bases and J by 1 base, with 10 bases between. Per germline, CDR1 SGHRS and CDR2 YFSETQ. The CDR3 loop is CASSIPGSYEQYF. DNA of the CDR3: TGCGCCAGCAGTATTCCGGGATCCTACGAGCAGTACTTC.

This sequence joins TRBV19 and TRBJ2-6, with D perhaps matching TRBD1 (5 bases). With 2 bases removed from V and 1 base from J, the gap between germline ends came to 6 bases. This CDR3 spans 15 amino acids. Per germline, CDR1 LNHDA and CDR2 SQIVND (reference sequence). CDR3: CASSIQGSGANVLTF. In DNA, the CDR3 is TGTGCCAGTAGTATACAGGGTTCTGGGGCCAACGTCCTGACTTTC.

A remark on this clone: This sample also contains other DNA sequences that code for the same CDR3. The rearrangement joins TRBV7-8 to TRBJ2-7, with 8 bases that match TRBD1. Germline CDR1 SGHVS, CDR2 FQNEAQ. The CDR3 is made up of 15 amino acids. J lost 1 base, V lost 5 bases, and 7 bases had no gene match. For the CDR3, the DNA is TGTGCCAGCAGCCCGAGACAGGGGCCTTCCTACGAGCAGTACTTC. It specifies CASSPRQGPSYEQYF.

Written as DNA, the CDR3 is TGTGCCAGCAGTTTTAGGACTTCCATGGCCTTCTTCGAGCAGTACTTC. Translated: CASSFRTSMAFFEQYF. The V and J genes are TRBV6-6 and TRBJ2-5, with a tentative D call TRBD2 (5 bases). TRBJ2-7 explains the end of the DNA better; the J call may be wrong. CDR3 length: 16 amino acids. CDR1 is MNHNY and CDR2 is SVGAGI in the germline V gene (reference sequence).

Worth noting for this clone: At one of its ends the junction is not consistent with the germline gene, which may arise from a read error. This CDR3 is also generated by other DNA sequences in the sample. The chain uses TRBV9 and TRBJ2-7; 16 nucleotides match TRBD2. Germline loops: CDR1 SGDLS, CDR2 YYNGEE. CDR3 length equals 16 residues. CDR3 residues: CASSDGTSGGAYEQYF. The CDR3 DNA reads TGTGCCAGCAGCGACGGGACTAGCGGGGGGGCGTACGAACAGTACTTC.

V gene TRBV7-9 combines with J gene TRBJ1-4; no firm D call. This CDR3 contains 14 residues. Trimming stripped 3 bases from V and 0 bases from J, with 5 bases between. Germline V CDR1 and CDR2: SEHNR, FQNEAQ (reference sequence). For the CDR3, the DNA is TGTGCCAGCAGCTTTCCCACAACTAATGAAAAACTGTTTTTT. Protein sequence: CASSFPTTNEKLFF.

The rearrangement joins TRBV2 to TRBJ2-3; 7 bases line up with TRBD2. The CDR3 has 13 residues. V shed 8 bases, J shed 5 bases, and the junction held 7 bases outside the gene matches. Germline assignment: CDR1 SNHLY and CDR2 FYNNEI. The CDR3: CASGRVGVDTQYF. CDR3 sequence (DNA): TGTGCCAGCGGGAGGGTTGGGGTAGATACGCAGTATTTT.

The chain employs TRBV5-1 and TRBJ2-5; 14 nucleotides agree with TRBD2. Looked up from germline, CDR1 is SGHRS and CDR2 is YFSETQ. V lost 4 bases to trimming and J lost 4 bases; unmatched junction nucleotides: 9. The CDR3 has 17 residues. CDR3 coding DNA: TGCGCCAGCAGCACGGGACTAGCGGGGGCTCGGGGAGAGACCCAGTACTTC. This translates into CASSTGLAGARGETQYF.

The chain employs TRBV29-1 and TRBJ1-1; no reliable D call. This CDR3 is 13 amino acids long. V was trimmed by 7 bases and J by 3 bases, leaving 15 bases between them. Germline CDR1 and CDR2: SQVTM and ANQGSEA. CDR3: CSGSRVVDTEAFF. DNA of the CDR3: TGCAGCGGTTCCCGGGTTGTGGACACTGAAGCTTTCTTT. Complete variable domain (other parts from reference TRBV29-1 and TRBJ1-1): SAVISQKPSRDICQRGTSLTIQCQVDSQVTMMFWYRQQPGQSLTLIATANQGSEATYESGFVIDKFPISRPNLTFSTLTVSNMSPEDSSIYLCSGSRVVDTEAFFGQGTRLTVV.

The chain is built from TRBV7-8 and TRBJ1-1, with no clear D. CDR3 length: 17 amino acids. V shed 3 bases and J shed 6 bases, with 23 bases lying between them. CDR1 is SGHVS, CDR2 FQNEAQ, per germline. For the CDR3, the DNA is TGTGCCAGCAGCTTGAGCCTTGGGAGGCGAGTGAGCTCTGAAGCTTTCTTT. Its translation is CASSLSLGRRVSSEAFF.

The chain is built from TRBV18 and TRBJ2-5; D is perhaps TRBD1 (5 bases). Germline-derived CDR1 and CDR2 are KGHSH and LQKENI. The V gene lost 2 bases and the J gene lost 5 bases, with 6 bases spanning the gap. The CDR3 consists of 12 residues. The CDR3 here is CASSPNRETQYF. The CDR3 coding sequence is TGTGCCAGCTCACCAAACAGGGAGACCCAGTACTTC.

The rearrangement uses TRBV4-2 and TRBJ2-1, with TRBD2 as a possible D gene (5 bases). V lost 2 bases to trimming and J lost 2 bases, with 10 bases between them. The germline V gene encodes CDR1 LGHNA and CDR2 YNFKEQ. This CDR3 is 15 amino acids long. In DNA, the CDR3 is TGTGCCAGCAGCCAATCGGAGCGGACCTACAATGAGCAGTTCTTC. Protein product: CASSQSERTYNEQFF.

The rearrangement links TRBV6-1 to TRBJ2-7; 12 nucleotides align to TRBD1. The trim removed 5 bases at V and 3 bases at J, leaving 5 bases unmatched. Germline V gives CDR1 MNHNS, CDR2 SASEGT. The CDR3 runs 15 residues. CDR3 protein: CASSSRDRGLYEQYF. CDR3 DNA: TGTGCCAGCAGTTCCCGGGACAGGGGGCTCTACGAGCAGTACTTC.